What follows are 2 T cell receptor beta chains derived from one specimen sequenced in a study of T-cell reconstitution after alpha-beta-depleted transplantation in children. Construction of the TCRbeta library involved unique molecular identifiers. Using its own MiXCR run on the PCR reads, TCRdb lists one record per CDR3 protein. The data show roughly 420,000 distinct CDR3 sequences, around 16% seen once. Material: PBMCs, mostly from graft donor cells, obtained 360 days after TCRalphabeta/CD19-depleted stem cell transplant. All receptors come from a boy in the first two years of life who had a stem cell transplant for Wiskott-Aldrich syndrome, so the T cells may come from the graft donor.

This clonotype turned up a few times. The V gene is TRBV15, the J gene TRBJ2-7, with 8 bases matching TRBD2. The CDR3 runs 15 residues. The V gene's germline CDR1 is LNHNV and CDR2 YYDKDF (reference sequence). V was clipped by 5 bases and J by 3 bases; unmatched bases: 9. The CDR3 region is CATSPSGRIYYEQYF. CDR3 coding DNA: TGTGCCACCAGCCCAAGCGGGAGAATCTACTACGAGCAGTACTTC.

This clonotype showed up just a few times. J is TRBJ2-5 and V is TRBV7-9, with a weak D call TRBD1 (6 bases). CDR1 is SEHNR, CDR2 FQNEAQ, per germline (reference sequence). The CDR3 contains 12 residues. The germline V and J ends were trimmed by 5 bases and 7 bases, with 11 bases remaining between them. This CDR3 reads CASSHEGGTQYF. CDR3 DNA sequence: TGTGCCAGCAGCCACGAAGGGGGGACCCAGTACTTC.